Listed here are 11 T cell receptor beta chains from one sample, sequenced in a study of OX40 agonist ivuxolimab in advanced cancers. Here immunoSEQ multiplex PCR was the method, and the copy in TCRdb shows in-frame clones only, minus some. The sample yields tens of thousands of clones, roughly 88% seen once. This material consisted of CD4+ or CD8+ T cells sorted from blood, taken in a trial of the OX40 agonist ivuxolimab. The origin of the receptors is an adult with an advanced solid tumor such as melanoma, head and neck, liver or kidney cancer.

This rearrangement joins TRBV29-1 to TRBJ2-2, with D maybe TRBD1 (6 bases). The CDR3 is 14 residues long. V was cut by 4 bases and J by 3 bases, with 12 bases left in between. CDR1 is SQVTM, CDR2 ANQGSEA, per germline. CDR3 amino acids: CSVGGQPHTGELFF. In DNA, the CDR3 is TGCAGCGTTGGAGGACAGCCCCACACCGGGGAGCTGTTTTTT.

The V and J genes are TRBV11-3 and TRBJ2-1, with TRBD1 identical over 11 bases. The CDR3 is 17 residues long. Per germline, CDR1 SGHNT and CDR2 YENEEA. Losses at the gene ends were 6 bases for V and 4 bases for J; bases not matched to a gene: 11. CDR3 sequence (DNA): TGTGCCAGCAGTCCACACCCAGGGACAGGGGGATACAATGAGCAGTTCTTC. Translating gives CASSPHPGTGGYNEQFF.

The chain has TRBV6-1 and TRBJ2-7, with D perhaps TRBD1 (6 bases). Trimming removed 4 bases from V and 2 bases from J, with 12 bases in between. The germline V gene encodes CDR1 MNHNS and CDR2 SASEGT. The CDR3 has 14 amino acids. CDR3 residues: CASSATGNAYEQYF. CDR3 coding DNA: TGTGCCAGCAGTGCGACAGGAAATGCCTACGAGCAGTACTTC.

The chain links TRBV27 to TRBJ1-2; D is perhaps TRBD1 (5 bases). Germline CDR1 is MNHEY and CDR2 is SMNVEV (reference sequence). Trimming shortened V by 0 bases and J by 4 bases, and 6 bases separated the two germline ends. This CDR3 contains 13 residues. In DNA form, the CDR3 reads TGTGCCAGCAGTTTATCGGGGCCCTATGGCTACACCTTC. Protein sequence: CASSLSGPYGYTF.

This chain uses TRBV5-4 with TRBJ1-6, with TRBD1 matching 7 bases. Germline V lookup: CDR1 SGHNT, CDR2 YYREEE (reference sequence). The V gene end was trimmed by 6 bases and the J gene end by 13 bases; junction bases not matched to a gene: 10. This CDR3 comprises 13 residues. CDR3 residues: CASKEDRSFPLHF. CDR3 DNA: TGTGCCAGCAAGGAGGACAGGAGCTTCCCCCTCCACTTT.

This chain connects TRBV10-2 to TRBJ2-3, with TRBD2 identical over 16 bases. The CDR3 length is 20 residues. Germline CDR1 reads WSHSY; CDR2 reads SAAADI. After removal of 0 bases from V and 0 bases from J, the junction contained 6 bases not matched to a gene. CDR3 in amino acids: CASSESGKGLAGGSTDTQYF. The CDR3 DNA is TGCGCCAGCAGTGAGTCTGGGAAGGGACTAGCGGGGGGGAGCACAGATACGCAGTATTTT.

This clone has only one observation. The chain couples TRBV5-1 to TRBJ2-7; 7 bases line up with TRBD1. V trimming: 0 bases; J trimming: 2 bases; junction bases outside the gene matches: 2. Germline V gene data show CDR1 as SGHRS and CDR2 as YFSETQ. CDR3 length: 14 residues. Here the CDR3 DNA reads TGCGCCAGCAGCTTGGGTACAGGGGCCTACGAGCAGTACTTC. Translation gives CASSLGTGAYEQYF.

This chain uses TRBV7-2 with TRBJ1-3; D is uncertain. The germline V gene encodes CDR1 SGHTA and CDR2 FQGNSA. The CDR3 spans 16 residues. V was clipped by 3 bases and J by 2 bases, with 14 bases between them. For the CDR3, the DNA is TGTGCCAGCAGCTTTGGGCCTGGCCAAGCTGGAAACACCATATATTTT. Translated, it gives CASSFGPGQAGNTIYF.

V is TRBV7-2 and J is TRBJ2-3; D is undetermined. From germline, CDR1 is SGHTA and CDR2 FQGNSA. The CDR3 totals 14 residues. Between the trimmed V and J ends, which lost 5 bases and 6 bases, there was a span of 15 bases. CDR3 bases: TGTGCCAGCAGCCTCCGGCCCTTCGGGGATACGCAGTATTTT. Translated, it gives CASSLRPFGDTQYF.

The chain recombines TRBV28 with TRBJ1-2; D is ambiguous. Germline CDR1 reads MDHEN; CDR2 reads SYDVKM. V gave up 3 bases and J gave up 5 bases, with 7 bases separating them. This CDR3 is 12 amino acids long. The CDR3 bases are TGTGCCAGCAGTTTTGGGATATATGGCTACACCTTC. Residues: CASSFGIYGYTF.

The rearrangement links TRBV5-6 to TRBJ2-3; D unresolved. The germline CDR1 and CDR2 sequences are SGHDT and YYEEEE. Trimming stripped 0 bases from V and 3 bases from J, with 8 bases between. The CDR3 contains 14 residues. The CDR3 is CASSLDVRTDTQYF. In nucleotides, the CDR3 is TGTGCCAGCAGCTTGGACGTCAGAACAGATACGCAGTATTTT.